Each of the 32 T cell receptor beta chains below was sequenced from the same sample in a study of technical replicates of blood from a few donors. Repertoires were generated with immunoSEQ multiplex PCR, while TCRdb's copy carries only in-frame clones and drops some. The repertoire holds tens of thousands of clones, with around 95% as singletons. The specimen sequenced was T cells isolated from PBMCs. These receptors all stem from a human donor in good health.

The CDR3: CASSPGTANSPLHF. DNA for the CDR3: TGTGCCAGCAGCCCCGGGACAGCAAATTCACCCCTCCACTTT. The chain links TRBV7-3 to TRBJ1-6; 7 nucleotides match TRBD1. Germline CDR1 is SGHTA and CDR2 is FQGTGA. The junction had 5 bases not matched to a gene; V was cut back by 5 bases and J by 7 bases. The CDR3 contains 14 residues.

This chain connects TRBV18 to TRBJ2-3; no reliable D call. The CDR3 is made up of 14 amino acids. Germline loops: CDR1 KGHSH, CDR2 LQKENI. Deletions cut 6 bases from V and 0 bases from J, with 10 bases between. The DNA of the CDR3 is TGTGCCAGCTCCGCTACCTCAAGCACAGATACGCAGTATTTT. It is translated as CASSATSSTDTQYF.

The J gene is TRBJ2-2, the V gene TRBV6-5; weak D call: TRBD2 (5 bases). V was trimmed by 6 bases and J by 6 bases, leaving 11 bases between them. The length of the CDR3 is 13 residues. Germline V CDR1 and CDR2: MNHEY, SVGAGI. This CDR3 reads CASRRAVAGELFF. The CDR3 DNA sequence: TGTGCCAGCAGGAGGGCCGTCGCCGGGGAGCTGTTTTTT.

The CDR3 region is CASSVGTGGPYEQYF. The CDR3 DNA reads TGTGCCAGCAGCGTAGGTACAGGGGGCCCTTACGAGCAGTACTTC. The chain uses TRBV9 and TRBJ2-7; 9 bases align to TRBD1. CDR1 is SGDLS and CDR2 is YYNGEE in the germline V gene. CDR3 length: 15 amino acids. V dropped 0 bases and J dropped 4; count of bases not matched to a gene: 5.

This clone was found a few times. The chain combines TRBV10-1 with TRBJ2-2; 15 bases map to TRBD2. Germline V CDR1 and CDR2: WNHNN, SYGVQD (reference sequence). The CDR3 is 17 amino acids. V shed 6 bases, J shed 6 bases, and the junction held 8 bases outside the gene matches. CDR3 in DNA: TGCGCCAGCAGCGGACTAGCGGGAGGGCCTTCCTCCGGGGAGCTGTTTTTT. Translation gives CASSGLAGGPSSGELFF.

This clone was seen just once. The chain carries TRBV5-1 and TRBJ2-1; weak D call: TRBD2 (6 bases). Per germline, CDR1 SGHRS and CDR2 YFSETQ. V was shortened by 6 bases and J by 0 bases, with 16 bases between the two germline ends. The CDR3 runs to 16 residues. CDR3 bases: TGCGCCAGCACGTACGGAGGGGCCAACTCCTACAATGAGCAGTTCTTC. Protein: CASTYGGANSYNEQFF.

This clone was recorded only once. The chain uses TRBV5-1 and TRBJ2-3; D is perhaps TRBD1 (6 bases). Germline CDR1 is SGHRS and CDR2 is YFSETQ. The CDR3 runs 14 residues. Deletions cut 4 bases from V and 6 bases from J, with 15 bases between. The CDR3 reads CASSLDSSSDTQYF. CDR3 in DNA: TGCGCCAGCAGCCTGGACAGCTCCTCGGATACGCAGTATTTT. The full variable domain, its missing parts supplied by reference TRBV5-1 and TRBJ2-3, is KAGVTQTPRYLIKTRGQQVTLSCSPISGHRSVSWYQQTPGQGLQFLFEYFSETQRNKGNFPGRFSGRQFSNSRSEMNVSTLELGDSALYLCASSLDSSSDTQYFGPGTRLTVL.

The gene calls are TRBV7-3 and TRBJ2-1, with 8 bases fitting TRBD2. The trim removed 1 base at V and 8 bases at J, leaving 10 bases unmatched. The CDR3 runs 16 residues. CDR1 is SGHTA and CDR2 is FQGTGA in the germline V gene. The CDR3 spells CASSLKIGGGYDEQFF. The CDR3 DNA sequence: TGTGCCAGCAGCTTAAAAATCGGCGGGGGGTACGATGAGCAGTTCTTC.

This clone is a singleton in its sample. The chain recombines TRBV5-1 with TRBJ2-5; D may be TRBD1 (6 bases). CDR1 and CDR2 (germline): SGHRS, YFSETQ. The CDR3 is 14 amino acids. V was shortened by 4 bases and J by 1 base, with 11 bases between the two germline ends. The CDR3 DNA is TGCGCCAGCAGCCCAGGGGCCAGCCAAGAGACCCAGTACTTC. It yields the protein CASSPGASQETQYF. Full variable domain (remainder filled in from reference TRBV5-1 and TRBJ2-5): KAGVTQTPRYLIKTRGQQVTLSCSPISGHRSVSWYQQTPGQGLQFLFEYFSETQRNKGNFPGRFSGRQFSNSRSEMNVSTLELGDSALYLCASSPGASQETQYFGPGTRLLVL.

This rearrangement joins TRBV20-1 to TRBJ1-2, with no clear D. Per germline, CDR1 DFQATT and CDR2 SNEGSKA (reference sequence). Trimming left V 1 base short and J 8 bases short, with 8 bases between. The CDR3 runs 11 residues. DNA for the CDR3: TGCAGTGCTAGAGCTAGCGGGGGCTACACCTTC. The encoded protein is CSARASGGYTF.

The chain carries TRBV10-1 and TRBJ1-2; D is unresolved. V was shortened by 2 bases and J by 3 bases, with 7 bases between the two germline ends. CDR3 length: 13 residues. Germline V CDR1 and CDR2: WNHNN, SYGVQD (reference sequence). The CDR3 DNA follows: TGCGCCAGCAGTGAGGCTACCGACTATGGCTACACCTTC. The encoded protein is CASSEATDYGYTF.

This sequence joins TRBV14 and TRBJ2-5; D is unresolved. The CDR3 contains 11 residues. Germline V gives CDR1 SGHDN, CDR2 FVKESK. Trimming stripped 8 bases from V and 7 bases from J, with 11 bases between. The DNA of the CDR3 is TGTGCCAGCGGCTGGGCTGGGACCCAGTACTTC. Amino acid sequence: CASGWAGTQYF.

This sequence joins TRBV5-1 and TRBJ2-7, with a possible D match to TRBD2 (6 bases). CDR1 and CDR2 from the germline V gene are SGHRS and YFSETQ. This CDR3 region has 14 residues. The ends were cut back, 7 bases at V and 7 bases at J, with 21 bases in the middle. The CDR3 DNA follows: TGCGCCAGCTCCCGAGGTAGCGGTCCTAGGGAGCAGTACTTC. Translated: CASSRGSGPREQYF.

V usage is TRBV7-9 and J usage is TRBJ2-3; tentatively, D is TRBD1 (7 bases). This CDR3 is 15 amino acids long. Germline CDR1 SEHNR, CDR2 FQNEAQ (reference sequence). Between the trimmed V and J ends, which lost 3 bases and 3 bases, there was a span of 13 bases. The CDR3 nucleotides are TGTGCCAGCAGCTTCAGGGGGGTGGGTACAGATACGCAGTATTTT. Protein: CASSFRGVGTDTQYF.

The chain recombines TRBV7-6 with TRBJ2-1, with D possibly being TRBD2 (6 bases). Trimming removed 0 bases at V and 9 bases at J, with 9 bases between. The CDR3 is made up of 13 amino acids. Germline V lookup: CDR1 SGHVS, CDR2 FNYEAQ. The CDR3 DNA reads as TGTGCCAGCAGCTTAGCCTTACTAGCTGAGCAGTTCTTC. Translating gives CASSLALLAEQFF.

The rearrangement links TRBV11-1 to TRBJ2-1; 7 bases line up with TRBD1. The CDR3 is made up of 14 amino acids. V was clipped by 8 bases and J by 1 base; unmatched bases: 5. Germline values: CDR1 SGHAT, CDR2 FQDESV (reference sequence). The CDR3 protein is CASLGRGSYNEQFF. CDR3 in DNA: TGTGCCAGCCTCGGCAGGGGGTCCTACAATGAGCAGTTCTTC.

The J gene is TRBJ1-3, the V gene TRBV29-1, with a weak D call TRBD1 (6 bases). The CDR3 is 14 amino acids. The germline V gene encodes CDR1 SQVTM and CDR2 ANQGSEA. V lost 7 bases and J lost 2, with 15 bases in between. The CDR3 DNA reads as TGCAGCGCTGAGGGTGCAGGGGCTGGAAACACCATATATTTT. Its translation is CSAEGAGAGNTIYF.

The genes are TRBV7-9 and TRBJ1-1, with 9 bases lining up with TRBD1. V lost 5 bases to trimming and J lost 1 base; unmatched junction nucleotides: 5. Germline values: CDR1 SEHNR, CDR2 FQNEAQ (reference sequence). The CDR3 totals 15 residues. Here the CDR3 reads CASSPSDRGNTEAFF. Here the CDR3 DNA reads TGTGCCAGCAGCCCATCGGACAGGGGGAACACTGAAGCTTTCTTT. The complete variable domain, with remaining parts taken from reference TRBV7-9 and TRBJ1-1, reads DTGVSQNPRHKITKRGQNVTFRCDPISEHNRLYWYRQTLGQGPEFLTYFQNEAQLEKSRLLSDRFSAERPKGSFSTLEIQRTEQGDSAMYLCASSPSDRGNTEAFFGQGTRLTVV.

This chain joins TRBV29-1 and TRBJ1-1; maybe TRBD1 (6 bases). CDR1 and CDR2 (germline): SQVTM, ANQGSEA. The CDR3 loop spans 13 amino acids. V lost 6 bases to trimming and J lost 1 base, with 12 bases between them. The CDR3 nucleotides are TGCAGCGTAGAACAGGGAACGAACACTGAAGCTTTCTTT. It translates to CSVEQGTNTEAFF.

The chain couples TRBV7-9 to TRBJ2-3; 7 bases fit TRBD2. Looked up from germline, CDR1 is SEHNR and CDR2 is FQNEAQ (reference sequence). V lost 3 bases to trimming and J lost 4 bases; unmatched junction nucleotides: 7. The CDR3 runs 15 residues. The CDR3, as DNA: TGTGCCAGCAGCTTCCTACTGGGAGGGTCAGATACGCAGTATTTT. Its translation: CASSFLLGGSDTQYF.

V usage is TRBV7-3 and J usage is TRBJ2-2, with TRBD2 matching over 7 bases. The CDR3 runs 15 residues. Losses at the gene ends were 4 bases for V and 7 bases for J; bases not matched to a gene: 9. CDR1 is SGHTA and CDR2 is FQGTGA in the germline V gene. The CDR3 sequence is CASSSPGGSGGELFF. The CDR3 DNA follows: TGTGCCAGCAGCTCCCCGGGGGGATCGGGCGGGGAGCTGTTTTTT.

The chain is built from TRBV7-3 and TRBJ2-3; 11 bases match TRBD2. There are 16 residues in the CDR3. V was clipped by 4 bases and J by 0 bases; unmatched bases: 3. Per the germline V gene, CDR1 is SGHTA and CDR2 is FQGTGA. In nucleotides, the CDR3 is TGTGCCAGCAGCTACCGGACTAGCGGGAGCACAGATACGCAGTATTTT. It specifies CASSYRTSGSTDTQYF.

This rearrangement joins TRBV7-8 to TRBJ1-1; D perhaps matches TRBD1 (5 bases). Per germline, CDR1 SGHVS and CDR2 FQNEAQ. V dropped 3 bases and J dropped 0 bases, with 11 bases sitting between them. There are 15 residues in the CDR3. CDR3 loop: CASSLKGNMNTEAFF. The CDR3 bases are TGTGCCAGCAGCTTGAAGGGGAACATGAACACTGAAGCTTTCTTT.

V gene TRBV11-1 combines with J gene TRBJ1-1; D may be TRBD1 (6 bases). CDR1 is SGHAT and CDR2 is FQDESV in the germline V gene (reference sequence). The CDR3 consists of 17 residues. V was cut by 3 bases and J by 2 bases, with 19 bases left in between. The CDR3 is CASSLSGGGRANTEAFF. CDR3 DNA sequence: TGTGCCAGCAGCTTGTCTGGGGGGGGCCGAGCTAACACTGAAGCTTTCTTT.

The rearrangement uses TRBV7-9 and TRBJ2-1; no clear D gene. In germline, CDR1 is SEHNR, CDR2 FQNEAQ (reference sequence). With 1 base removed from V and 13 bases from J, the gap between germline ends came to 14 bases. The CDR3 length is 13 residues. The CDR3 DNA reads TGTGCCAGCAGCTTAGATCCAGACTTACCACAGTTCTTC. It is translated as CASSLDPDLPQFF.

The chain recombines TRBV10-1 with TRBJ2-1; perhaps TRBD2 as D (5 bases). Trimming took 3 bases from V and 2 from J, leaving 11 bases between them. CDR1 and CDR2 (germline): WNHNN, SYGVQD (reference sequence). This CDR3 is 15 amino acids long. In DNA, the CDR3 is TGCGCCAGCAGTGAAAGGCCTAGCCCCTACAATGAGCAGTTCTTC. Translation gives CASSERPSPYNEQFF.

The V and J genes are TRBV5-6 and TRBJ1-2, with 7 positions matching TRBD1. Losses at the gene ends were 0 bases for V and 10 bases for J; bases not matched to a gene: 3. Germline loops: CDR1 SGHDT, CDR2 YYEEEE. This CDR3 spans 12 amino acids. The chain's CDR3 is CASSLATGDYTF. The CDR3 region has the DNA TGTGCCAGCAGCTTGGCCACAGGGGACTACACCTTC. Filled out from reference TRBV5-6 and TRBJ1-2, the complete variable domain reads DAGVTQSPTHLIKTRGQQVTLRCSPKSGHDTVSWYQQALGQGPQFIFQYYEEEERQRGNFPDRFSGHQFPNYSSELNVNALLLGDSALYLCASSLATGDYTFGSGTRLTVV.

V usage is TRBV5-4 and J usage is TRBJ2-2; D is undetermined. Germline V CDR1 and CDR2: SGHNT, YYREEE (reference sequence). Trimming shortened V by 5 bases and J by 3 bases, and 11 bases separated the two germline ends. This CDR3 spans 14 amino acids. CDR3 sequence reads: CASRARFDTGELFF. The CDR3 DNA reads TGTGCCAGCAGGGCCAGATTTGACACCGGGGAGCTGTTTTTT.

The chain uses TRBV7-9 and TRBJ1-1; D not resolved. This CDR3 spans 12 amino acids. Germline V gene lookup returns CDR1 SEHNR and CDR2 FQNEAQ (reference sequence). The V end was cut by 5 bases, the J end by 1 base, with 5 bases between. The CDR3 spells CASSPSNTEAFF. The CDR3 coding sequence is TGTGCCAGCAGCCCGTCGAACACTGAAGCTTTCTTT. The full variable domain, in which reference TRBV7-9 and TRBJ1-1 provide the parts outside the CDR3, is DTGVSQNPRHKITKRGQNVTFRCDPISEHNRLYWYRQTLGQGPEFLTYFQNEAQLEKSRLLSDRFSAERPKGSFSTLEIQRTEQGDSAMYLCASSPSNTEAFFGQGTRLTVV.

The rearrangement joins TRBV29-1 to TRBJ2-7; D is perhaps TRBD1 (6 bases). V lost 5 bases to trimming and J lost 5 bases, with 22 bases between them. The CDR3 is 15 residues long. Germline V gives CDR1 SQVTM, CDR2 ANQGSEA. The CDR3: CSVNGGATGIHEQYF. In DNA, the CDR3 is TGCAGCGTTAACGGTGGGGCAACAGGGATCCACGAGCAGTACTTC.

The count of this clone is one. V usage is TRBV28 and J usage is TRBJ2-7, with 7 bases fitting TRBD1. CDR1 is MDHEN, CDR2 SYDVKM, per germline. The trim removed 2 bases at V and 2 bases at J, leaving 27 bases unmatched. The CDR3 runs to 22 residues. In DNA, the CDR3 is TGTGCCAGCAGTTTAACCCCCTCGAACAGGGGCCTAGGTTGGAGGTTGGCCTACGAGCAGTACTTC. Amino acid sequence: CASSLTPSNRGLGWRLAYEQYF.

CDR3 in amino acids: CASSYSYNTGELFF. The CDR3 DNA reads TGTGCCAGCAGTTACTCGTATAACACCGGGGAGCTGTTTTTT. The V gene is TRBV6-5, the J gene TRBJ2-2, with D unresolved. Germline CDR1 MNHEY, CDR2 SVGAGI. The CDR3 loop spans 14 amino acids. With 0 bases removed from V and 2 bases from J, the gap between germline ends came to 4 bases.